The 17 T cell receptor beta chains given below trace back to one sample, sequenced in a study of blood T cell repertoires in COVID-19. Measured with immunoSEQ multiplex PCR; TCRdb has only the in-frame clones, and not every one. The table records 150,000 to 180,000 clones, about 80% of them present only once. The sequenced sample consisted of peripheral blood. The receptors were sampled from a woman aged 55 to 70 with COVID-19, enrolled during active disease.

This chain links TRBV7-9 with TRBJ2-6; possible D gene TRBD2, 6 bases. The length of the CDR3 is 14 residues. Germline V lookup: CDR1 SEHNR, CDR2 FQNEAQ (reference sequence). V was clipped by 4 bases and J by 4 bases, with 8 bases between them. CDR3 DNA sequence: TGTGCCAGCAGCTCGGGGGTCGGGGCCAACGTCCTGACTTTC. This gives the protein CASSSGVGANVLTF. The full variable domain, completed using reference TRBV7-9 and TRBJ2-6, is DTGVSQNPRHKITKRGQNVTFRCDPISEHNRLYWYRQTLGQGPEFLTYFQNEAQLEKSRLLSDRFSAERPKGSFSTLEIQRTEQGDSAMYLCASSSGVGANVLTFGAGSRLTVL.

V gene TRBV5-6 combines with J gene TRBJ2-3, with D perhaps matching TRBD2 (6 bases). The CDR3 totals 15 residues. V lost 2 bases and J lost 0, with 10 bases in between. Germline V CDR1 and CDR2: SGHDT, YYEEEE. CDR3 sequence: CASSFVGRSTDTQYF. CDR3 nucleotide sequence: TGTGCCAGCAGCTTCGTAGGGAGGAGCACAGATACGCAGTATTTT.

The chain is built from TRBV11-1 and TRBJ2-3; D unclear. The CDR3 contains 14 residues. Germline V gene lookup returns CDR1 SGHAT and CDR2 FQDESV (reference sequence). Trimming cost V 0 bases and J 1 base, with 5 bases left between them. CDR3 nucleotides: TGTGCCAGCAGCTTAGCGCCGGGCACAGATACGCAGTATTTT. Residues: CASSLAPGTDTQYF.

The gene calls are TRBV24-1 and TRBJ1-1; TRBD1 matches 9 bases. The V and J ends lost 7 bases and 8 bases, in that order; junction bases with no gene match: 7. The length of the CDR3 is 13 residues. Per germline, CDR1 KGHDR and CDR2 SFDVKD. CDR3 DNA: TGTGCCACCAGGGGGGGACAGGGAGGAGAAGCTTTCTTT. The encoded protein is CATRGGQGGEAFF.

This rearrangement joins TRBV10-3 to TRBJ2-2, with 8 bases matching TRBD1. The V and J ends lost 1 base and 6 bases, in that order; junction bases with no gene match: 7. CDR3 length: 16 amino acids. The germline CDR1 and CDR2 sequences are ENHRY and SYGVKD. The CDR3 loop is CAISEWVGQGSGELFF. CDR3 bases: TGTGCCATCAGTGAGTGGGTCGGACAGGGATCCGGGGAGCTGTTTTTT.

The chain links TRBV5-1 to TRBJ2-2; 10 bases fit TRBD2. Germline values: CDR1 SGHRS, CDR2 YFSETQ. The CDR3 runs to 16 residues. V was clipped by 2 bases and J by 6 bases; unmatched bases: 7. CDR3 region: CASSLSPSGSAGELFF. The CDR3 DNA is TGCGCCAGCAGCTTATCGCCTAGCGGGAGTGCCGGGGAGCTGTTTTTT.

The table lists this clone with a count of one. V and J are TRBV4-2 and TRBJ1-6; weak D call: TRBD1 (6 bases). Germline V lookup: CDR1 LGHNA, CDR2 YNFKEQ. V was clipped by 0 bases and J by 8 bases, with 20 bases between them. The CDR3 extends over 18 amino acids. The CDR3 loop reads CASSQEGAGLGGYSPLHF. The CDR3 region has the DNA TGTGCCAGCAGCCAAGAGGGTGCGGGTCTAGGGGGATATTCACCCCTCCACTTT.

The V call is TRBV27, the J call TRBJ2-2, with TRBD2 identical over 7 bases. Germline trimming cut 7 bases from V and 3 bases from J; bases unmatched to any gene: 2. The CDR3 spans 13 residues. The germline V gene encodes CDR1 MNHEY and CDR2 SMNVEV (reference sequence). CDR3 in amino acids: CASKREYTGELFF. The CDR3 DNA is TGTGCCAGCAAGCGGGAATACACCGGGGAGCTGTTTTTT.

This rearrangement joins TRBV5-4 to TRBJ2-5, with no clear D. Trimming removed 0 bases at V and 3 bases at J, with 3 bases between. Germline V CDR1 and CDR2: SGHNT, YYREEE (reference sequence). The CDR3 runs to 12 residues. The CDR3 region is CASSLAKETQYF. The CDR3 nucleotides are TGTGCCAGCAGCTTGGCCAAAGAGACCCAGTACTTC.

The CDR3 nucleotides are TGCGCCAGCTCCCCCACGGCAGGGGCTAAGTACGAGCAGTACTTC. Residues: CASSPTAGAKYEQYF. The J gene is TRBJ2-7, the V gene TRBV10-1; a weak D match, TRBD1 (6 bases). This CDR3 is 15 amino acids long. From germline, CDR1 is WNHNN and CDR2 SYGVQD (reference sequence). With 8 bases removed from V and 4 bases from J, the gap between germline ends came to 21 bases.

This rearrangement joins TRBV27 to TRBJ2-3, with 7 nucleotides matching TRBD1. The J segment lost 7 bases and the V segment lost 5 bases, leaving 12 bases of the junction unmatched. This CDR3 has 15 amino acids. The germline V gene encodes CDR1 MNHEY and CDR2 SMNVEV (reference sequence). The CDR3 DNA reads TGTGCCAGCAGTCGACGACAGGGTAACGTGAATACGCAGTATTTT. Protein product: CASSRRQGNVNTQYF.

The chain has TRBV11-2 and TRBJ1-3, with unresolved D. The length of the CDR3 is 14 residues. CDR1 SGHAT and CDR2 FQNNGV come from the germline V gene. V shed 0 bases and J shed 2 bases, with 5 bases lying between them. CDR3 residues: CASSLDRTGNTIYF. The CDR3 coding sequence is TGTGCCAGCAGCTTAGATCGTACTGGAAACACCATATATTTT.

The genes are TRBV6-2 or TRBV6-3 and TRBJ1-3, with a tentative D call TRBD1 (6 bases). The CDR3 sequence is 15 residues long. V was shortened by 5 bases and J by 0 bases, with 11 bases between the two germline ends. Germline V gene data show CDR1 as MNHEY and CDR2 as SVGEGT. This chain's CDR3 is CASSQTGYSGNTIYF. DNA for the CDR3: TGTGCCAGCAGTCAAACAGGGTACTCTGGAAACACCATATATTTT.

The J gene is TRBJ1-1, the V gene TRBV6-5, with D maybe TRBD1 (5 bases). The V gene lost 5 bases and the J gene lost 4 bases, with 14 bases spanning the gap. CDR1 and CDR2 from the germline V gene are MNHEY and SVGAGI. The CDR3 contains 14 residues. The CDR3 sequence is CASSLRTGGTEAFF. The CDR3 region has the DNA TGTGCCAGCAGTCTAAGGACGGGGGGCACTGAAGCTTTCTTT.

The J gene is TRBJ1-2, the V gene TRBV4-1; 7 nucleotides align to TRBD1. The germline V gene has CDR1 MGHRA and CDR2 YSYEKL. The J segment lost 7 bases and the V segment lost 3 bases, leaving 8 bases of the junction unmatched. The CDR3 contains 14 residues. In nucleotides, the CDR3 is TGCGCCAGCAGCCAGGCCTCTTGGACAGGTGGCTACACCTTC. This gives the protein CASSQASWTGGYTF.

The V call is TRBV9, the J call TRBJ1-3; TRBD1 aligns across 7 bases. V gave up 3 bases and J gave up 10 bases; unmatched junction bases: 7. This CDR3 has 13 residues. CDR1 is SGDLS and CDR2 is YYNGEE in the germline V gene. The DNA of the CDR3 is TGTGCCAGCAGCGATCTTAGGACAGGAACCATATATTTT. Residues: CASSDLRTGTIYF.

This chain uses TRBV18 with TRBJ1-1, with D maybe TRBD1 (6 bases). This CDR3 is built from 16 residues. V was shortened by 3 bases and J by 1 base, with 15 bases between the two germline ends. CDR1 is KGHSH and CDR2 is LQKENI in the germline V gene. The CDR3 spells CASSPARGYTNTEAFF. For the CDR3, the DNA is TGTGCCAGCTCACCGGCCAGGGGCTACACGAACACTGAAGCTTTCTTT.